A selection of T cell receptor beta chains follows, all from one sample in a study of post-analysis software for immune sequencing data. TCRdb passed the PCR reads through MiXCR, listing each CDR3 protein once. The repertoire has 740,000 or so distinct CDR3 sequences, 53% of them found once; the top ten carry about 4.5%. Material for sequencing was blood. These TCRs come from a girl aged 10 to 17 with multiple sclerosis. Each CDR3 is given with its conserved first and last residue. D genes are given only for firm matches. Some rows have no size entry. The others give once, few or many, or a class for an expanded clone.

>-|TRBV7-6|TRBD2|TRBJ2-1
CASSLAQSGRLAGVNEQFF
TGTGCCAGCAGCTTAGCGCAGTCAGGAAGACTGGCGGGAGTCAATGAGCAGTTCTTC
>-|TRBV5-5|-|TRBJ1-2
CASSLAPSGGYTF
TGTGCCAGCAGCTTGGCCCCCTCAGGCGGCTACACCTTC
>-|TRBV7-8|TRBD1|TRBJ2-1
CASSRIQGARNEQFF
TGTGCCAGCAGCAGGATACAGGGGGCCAGGAATGAGCAGTTCTTC
>many|TRBV12-3/TRBV12-4|TRBD1|TRBJ2-7
CASSLTGGSYEQYF
TGTGCCAGCAGTTTGACAGGGGGCTCCTACGAGCAGTACTTC
>once|TRBV20-1|TRBD1|TRBJ1-1
CSAKTGLPEAFF
TGCAGTGCTAAGACAGGGCTACCTGAAGCTTTCTTT
>-|TRBV5-6|-|TRBJ2-1
CASSSPGSQFF
TGTGCCAGCAGCTCCCCAGGATCGCAGTTCTTC
>-|TRBV20-1|TRBD1|TRBJ1-2
CSASSRGRGGYTF
TGCAGTGCGTCCTCCAGGGGGCGCGGTGGCTACACCTTC
>few|TRBV10-3|TRBD2|TRBJ2-3
CAISALAGGGDTQYF
TGTGCCATCAGTGCGCTAGCGGGAGGCGGAGATACGCAGTATTTT
>-|TRBV6-5|-|TRBJ1-4
CASSYGSEEKLFF
TGTGCCAGCAGTTACGGATCCGAGGAAAAACTGTTTTTT
>-|TRBV7-3|TRBD1|TRBJ2-1
CASTGQGDNSEQFF
TGTGCCAGCACCGGACAGGGGGATAATAGTGAGCAGTTCTTC
>-|TRBV29-1|-|TRBJ2-3
CSGSSSQVTDTQYF
TGCAGCGGTTCTAGCTCTCAGGTCACAGATACGCAGTATTTT
>few|TRBV7-3|-|TRBJ2-1
CASSLMGLAIPNEQFF
TGTGCCAGCAGCTTAATGGGTCTAGCGATCCCCAATGAGCAGTTCTTC
>few|TRBV20-1|-|TRBJ2-5
CSAGGWAPQETQYF
TGCAGTGCTGGGGGATGGGCGCCTCAAGAGACCCAGTACTTC
>-|TRBV4-1|-|TRBJ1-2
CASPFPNYGYTF
TGCGCCAGCCCCTTTCCTAACTATGGCTACACCTTC
>-|TRBV29-1|-|TRBJ1-1
CSVVQTQGLTEAFF
TGCAGCGTTGTACAGACGCAGGGGCTCACCGAAGCTTTCTTT
>-|TRBV5-1|TRBD1|TRBJ1-2
CASSLGPQGASGYTF
TGCGCCAGCAGCTTGGGCCCTCAGGGGGCGAGCGGCTACACCTTC
>few|TRBV7-7|-|TRBJ2-5
CASSLFQGRGETQYF
TGTGCCAGCAGCTTATTCCAGGGTCGAGGGGAGACCCAGTACTTC
>-|TRBV12-3/TRBV12-4|TRBD2|TRBJ2-3
CASSSGLADSTDTQYF
TGTGCCAGCAGTTCGGGACTAGCGGACAGCACAGATACGCAGTATTTT
>few|TRBV5-1|TRBD2|TRBJ2-5
CASSWGTSGTQYF
TGCGCCAGCAGCTGGGGGACTAGTGGGACCCAGTACTTC
>-|TRBV9|-|TRBJ2-3
CASSVVATGTDTQYF
TGTGCCAGCAGCGTAGTAGCGACCGGCACAGATACGCAGTATTTT
>-|TRBV7-6|-|TRBJ2-5
CASSPGQLGDETQYF
TGTGCCAGCAGCCCCGGACAGCTCGGGGACGAGACCCAGTACTTC
>once|TRBV27|-|TRBJ2-5
CASNSYHQETQYF
TGTGCCAGCAACAGCTACCACCAAGAGACCCAGTACTTC
>-|TRBV7-9|TRBD1|TRBJ2-3
CASTNLGQGGSPPTDTQYF
TGTGCCAGCACCAACTTGGGACAGGGTGGCTCCCCCCCCACAGATACGCAGTATTTT
>-|TRBV6-5|-|TRBJ2-1
CASGGGDEQFF
TGTGCCAGCGGGGGTGGGGATGAGCAGTTCTTC
>once|TRBV2|TRBD2|TRBJ2-4
CASSGPGLAGGSVSKNIQYF
TGTGCCAGCAGTGGGCCCGGACTAGCGGGGGGGTCCGTCTCCAAAAACATTCAGTACTTC
>few|TRBV5-1|TRBD2|TRBJ2-5
CASGPPGGSGQETQYF
TGCGCCAGCGGCCCGCCGGGCGGGAGTGGCCAAGAGACCCAGTACTTC
>once|TRBV7-9|-|TRBJ1-1
CASSAPLGEYTEAFF
TGTGCCAGCAGCGCGCCTTTGGGGGAATACACTGAAGCTTTCTTT
>-|TRBV25-1|-|TRBJ2-1
CASSEWPLNEQFF
TGTGCCAGCAGTGAATGGCCTCTTAATGAGCAGTTCTTC
>few|TRBV29-1|-|TRBJ1-1
CSHRVTEGTEAFF
TGCAGCCACAGGGTGACAGAAGGGACTGAAGCTTTCTTT
>-|TRBV20-1|-|TRBJ2-7
CSARDLGRSTYEQYF
TGCAGTGCTAGAGATCTCGGCAGGTCCACCTACGAGCAGTACTTC
>-|TRBV20-1|TRBD2|TRBJ2-1
CSARTSVYNEQFF
TGCAGTGCCCGGACTAGCGTCTACAATGAGCAGTTCTTC
>-|TRBV10-3|-|TRBJ1-2
CAISEAAANCGYTF
TGTGCCATCAGTGAGGCAGCCGCTAACTGTGGCTACACCTTC
>-|TRBV20-1|TRBD2|TRBJ2-1
CSGISSGEQFF
TGCAGTGGTATATCTAGCGGCGAGCAGTTCTTC
>-|TRBV3-1|-|TRBJ2-1
CASSQVGEQFF
TGTGCCAGCAGCCAAGTCGGTGAGCAGTTCTTC
>-|TRBV3-1|TRBD1|TRBJ2-7
CASSLRGTGGPSYEQYF
TGTGCCAGCAGCCTACGCGGGACAGGGGGACCTTCCTACGAGCAGTACTTC
>-|TRBV15|TRBD1|TRBJ2-3
CATSTTGTGFIDTQYF
TGTGCCACCAGCACTACCGGGACAGGGTTTATAGATACGCAGTATTTT
>-|TRBV20-1|-|TRBJ2-3
CSARLNGPDTQYF
TGCAGTGCTAGACTAAATGGCCCAGATACGCAGTATTTT
>-|TRBV3-1|-|TRBJ2-1
CASSQGGASGNEQFF
TGTGCCAGCAGCCAAGGGGGGGCCTCGGGCAATGAGCAGTTCTTC
>-|TRBV6-5|TRBD1|TRBJ1-6
CASSYSQGSGSPLHF
TGTGCCAGCAGTTACTCACAGGGGTCCGGATCACCCCTCCACTTT
>few|TRBV5-1|-|TRBJ2-1
CASSLGGRINEQFF
TGCGCCAGCAGCTTGGGGGGGAGGATCAATGAGCAGTTCTTC
>-|TRBV6-5|-|TRBJ1-2
CASRGASNYGYTF
TGTGCCAGCAGGGGAGCTTCTAACTATGGCTACACCTTC
>-|TRBV6-1|-|TRBJ2-3
CACTRPSTDTQYF
TGTGCCTGCACACGGCCCTCGACAGATACGCAGTATTTT